This T cell receptor (beta chain) was sequenced for a study of blood T cell repertoires in COVID-19. Study as a whole: Samples taken during acute and convalescent COVID-19 were collected in the United States, Italy and Spain.

During active infection, Seattle patients enrolled and were then monitored through disease. The ends lost 7 bases at V and 8 bases at J; junction bases unmatched: 14. The CDR3 spans 15 residues. CDR1 is SGHNT, CDR2 YYREEE, per germline (reference sequence). The authors' processing: Estimated nucleated cell counts came from reference gene primer amplification. Sequencing used immunoSEQ multiplex PCR; TCRdb keeps in-frame clones, though not all of them. V and J calls and clone size are as listed in that table; D and trimming were resolved from the DNA. The sample lists 150,000 or so clones; 79% were seen once.

The rearrangement links TRBV5-4 to TRBJ2-1, with 8 positions matching TRBD1. The TCR was taken from an older woman with COVID-19, enrolled during active disease. Specimen: peripheral blood. CDR3 amino acids: CASCRMQGANYEQFF. The CDR3 region has the DNA TGTGCCAGCTGCCGTATGCAGGGGGCAAACTATGAGCAGTTCTTC.